The next 8 T cell receptor beta chains were all read from a single sample in a study of cytomegalovirus exposure and HLA in healthy donors. The PCR employed 60 Vbeta primers together with 13 Jbeta primers. Sequenced by immunoSEQ multiplex PCR; TCRdb stores in-frame clones only, minus some. The sample lists more than 65,000 clones; about 74% were seen once. Sequencing was done on a sample of PBMCs. The receptor set was obtained from a woman between 45 and 65 years old in good health and CMV-seropositive.

The chain is built from TRBV7-2 and TRBJ2-7, with TRBD2 identical over 8 bases. This CDR3 is built from 13 residues. Looked up from germline, CDR1 is SGHTA and CDR2 is FQGNSA. V shed 5 bases, J shed 4 bases, and the junction held 4 bases outside the gene matches. In DNA, the CDR3 is TGTGCCAGCAGCCTAAGCGGGAGATACGAGCAGTACTTC. This encodes CASSLSGRYEQYF.

A single count supports this clone. This chain joins TRBV28 and TRBJ2-5; weak D call: TRBD1 (6 bases). V was trimmed by 6 bases and J by 3 bases, leaving 14 bases between them. There are 14 residues in the CDR3. Germline loops: CDR1 MDHEN, CDR2 SYDVKM. The CDR3 here is CASRSPGQKETQYF. The CDR3 region has the DNA TGTGCCAGCAGGTCTCCTGGACAGAAAGAGACCCAGTACTTC. The variable domain in full, with the rest retrieved from reference TRBV28 and TRBJ2-5, is DVKVTQSSRYLVKRTGEKVFLECVQDMDHENMFWYRQDPGLGLRLIYFSYDVKMKEKGDIPEGYSVSREKKERFSLILESASTNQTSMYLCASRSPGQKETQYFGPGTRLLVL.

The V call is TRBV28, the J call TRBJ2-5, with D tentatively TRBD2 (5 bases). The CDR3 is 14 residues long. The V and J ends lost 6 bases and 3 bases respectively, with 14 bases between them. The V gene's germline CDR1 is MDHEN and CDR2 SYDVKM. As DNA, the CDR3 is TGTGCCAGCAGATCCCCCGTGGGAGAAGAGACCCAGTACTTC. This gives the protein CASRSPVGEETQYF.

The genes are TRBV6-1 and TRBJ2-1; 14 bases align to TRBD2. V lost 8 bases and J lost 8; bases outside the gene matches: 8. CDR1 is MNHNS and CDR2 is SASEGT in the germline V gene. The CDR3 is 15 residues long. The CDR3 sequence is CASWRLAGGPYEQFF. The DNA for the CDR3 is TGTGCCAGCTGGAGACTAGCGGGAGGGCCGTATGAGCAGTTCTTC.

The chain recombines TRBV7-9 with TRBJ1-1; maybe TRBD1 (6 bases). Looked up from germline, CDR1 is SEHNR and CDR2 is FQNEAQ (reference sequence). The CDR3 sequence is 15 residues long. With 5 bases removed from V and 3 bases from J, the gap between germline ends came to 16 bases. This CDR3 is CASSPPRGWDTEAFF. The DNA of the CDR3 is TGTGCCAGCAGCCCTCCCAGGGGATGGGACACTGAAGCTTTCTTT.

This rearrangement joins TRBV18 to TRBJ2-5; 10 bases agree with TRBD1. The V gene's germline CDR1 is KGHSH and CDR2 LQKENI. The trim removed 2 bases at V and 5 bases at J, leaving 5 bases unmatched. CDR3 size: 15 residues. The CDR3 DNA sequence: TGTGCCAGCTCACCAGGGACAGGGGTCGGGGAGACCCAGTACTTC. Residues: CASSPGTGVGETQYF.

The chain is built from TRBV30 and TRBJ2-1; D perhaps matches TRBD1 (5 bases). The V end was cut by 1 base, the J end by 5 bases, with 15 bases between. The V gene's germline CDR1 is GTSNPN and CDR2 SVGIG (reference sequence). The CDR3 runs 15 residues. The DNA for the CDR3 is TGTGCCTGGAGTGCCCCGACAGTTCTGCACAATGAGCAGTTCTTC. Residues: CAWSAPTVLHNEQFF.

This clone occurred once. V gene TRBV7-3 combines with J gene TRBJ2-3, with D perhaps TRBD2 (6 bases). CDR1 and CDR2 (germline): SGHTA, FQGTGA. V lost 4 bases, J lost 0 bases, and 8 bases lay in between. This CDR3 has 14 residues. Written as DNA, the CDR3 is TGTGCCAGCAGCTCTGGGACTAGCACAGATACGCAGTATTTT. Encoded protein: CASSSGTSTDTQYF. Using reference TRBV7-3 and TRBJ2-3 for the parts outside the CDR3, the full variable domain is GAGVSQTPSNKVTEKGKYVELRCDPISGHTALYWYRQSLGQGPEFLIYFQGTGAADDSGLPNDRFFAVRPEGSVSTLKIQRTERGDSAVYLCASSSGTSTDTQYFGPGTRLTVL.